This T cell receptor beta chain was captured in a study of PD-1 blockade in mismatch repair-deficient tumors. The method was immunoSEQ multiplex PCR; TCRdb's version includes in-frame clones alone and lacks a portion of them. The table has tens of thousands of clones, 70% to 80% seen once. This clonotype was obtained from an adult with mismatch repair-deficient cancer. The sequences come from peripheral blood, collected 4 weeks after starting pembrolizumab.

CDR3 loop: CASSATGRPDQPQHF. In DNA form, the CDR3 reads TGTGCCAGCAGTGCCACAGGGAGGCCGGATCAGCCCCAGCATTTT. The chain links TRBV28 to TRBJ1-5; D possibly corresponds to TRBD1 (6 bases). Germline V gene data show CDR1 as MDHEN and CDR2 as SYDVKM. The CDR3 is made up of 15 amino acids. The V gene lost 5 bases and the J gene lost 5 bases, with 16 bases spanning the gap.